This T cell receptor (beta chain) appears in the sequencing data of a study of T-cell memory formation after mild COVID-19. On the study more broadly: Clusters were largely donor specific. Findings of the study overall: Most CD4+ clones that shrank were in CM and EM, while CD8+ ones turned up in EMRA.

The 5'RACE method, run with constant-segment primers, produced TCR alpha and TCR beta cDNA libraries (carrying sample barcodes and UMIs). TCRdb re-called the 5' RACE reads through MiXCR, storing one row per CDR3 protein. The sample has roughly 450,000 distinct CDR3 sequences, under 20% seen once. CDR1 is MRHNA, CDR2 SNTAGT, per germline. The length of the CDR3 is 16 residues. V dropped 2 bases and J dropped 1 base, with 9 bases sitting between them. Only a few counts were recorded for this clonotype. Its target is not known. What was sequenced was PBMCs or a T cell subset sorted from them (not recorded which). The rearrangement uses TRBV6-4 and TRBJ2-6; D is perhaps TRBD2 (6 bases). This sequence originates from a man younger than 30 who had mild COVID-19 (a few samples of this study predate the infection). Cell type and time point are not known. The CDR3 region has the DNA TGTGCCAGCAGTGACGTGGGGGGATCTGGGGCCAACGTCCTGACTTTC. This encodes CASSDVGGSGANVLTF.